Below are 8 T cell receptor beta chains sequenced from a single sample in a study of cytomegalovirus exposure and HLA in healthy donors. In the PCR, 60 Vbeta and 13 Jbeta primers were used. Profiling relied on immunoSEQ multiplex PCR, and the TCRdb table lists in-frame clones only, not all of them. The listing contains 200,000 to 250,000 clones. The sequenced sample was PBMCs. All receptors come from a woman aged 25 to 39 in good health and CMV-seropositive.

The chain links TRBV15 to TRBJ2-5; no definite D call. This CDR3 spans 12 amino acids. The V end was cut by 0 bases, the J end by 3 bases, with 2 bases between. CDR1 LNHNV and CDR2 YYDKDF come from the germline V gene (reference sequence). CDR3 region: CATSRDEETQYF. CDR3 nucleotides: TGTGCCACCAGCAGAGACGAAGAGACCCAGTACTTC.

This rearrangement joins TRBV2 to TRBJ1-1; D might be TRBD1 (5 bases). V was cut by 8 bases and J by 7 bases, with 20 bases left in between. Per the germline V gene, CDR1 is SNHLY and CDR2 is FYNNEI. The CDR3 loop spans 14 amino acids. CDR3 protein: CASGGVMGGLEAFF. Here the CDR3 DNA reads TGTGCCAGCGGAGGGGTCATGGGTGGCCTTGAAGCTTTCTTT.

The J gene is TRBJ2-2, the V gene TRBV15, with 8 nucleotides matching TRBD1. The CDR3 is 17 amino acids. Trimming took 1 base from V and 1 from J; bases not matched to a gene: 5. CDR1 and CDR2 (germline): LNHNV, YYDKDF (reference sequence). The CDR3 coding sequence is TGTGCCACCAGCAGAGGTTCCGGGACAGGGAACACCGGGGAGCTGTTTTTT. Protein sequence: CATSRGSGTGNTGELFF.

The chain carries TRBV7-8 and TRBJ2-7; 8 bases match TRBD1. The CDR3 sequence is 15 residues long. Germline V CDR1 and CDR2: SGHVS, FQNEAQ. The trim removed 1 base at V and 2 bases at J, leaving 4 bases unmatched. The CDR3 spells CASSLVGQGPYEQYF. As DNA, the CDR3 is TGTGCCAGCAGCTTAGTCGGACAGGGCCCCTACGAGCAGTACTTC.

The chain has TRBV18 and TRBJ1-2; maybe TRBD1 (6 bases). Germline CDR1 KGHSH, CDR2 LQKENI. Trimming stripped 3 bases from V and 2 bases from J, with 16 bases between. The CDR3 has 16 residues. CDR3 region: CASSPPSWTENYGYTF. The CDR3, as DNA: TGTGCCAGCTCACCTCCATCGTGGACAGAGAACTATGGCTACACCTTC.

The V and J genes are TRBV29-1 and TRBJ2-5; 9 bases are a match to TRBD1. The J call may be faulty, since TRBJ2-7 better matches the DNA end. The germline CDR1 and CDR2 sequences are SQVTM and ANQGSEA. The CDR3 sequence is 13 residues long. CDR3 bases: TGCAGCGTTGAAGACGACAGGGGGTACGAGCAGTACTTC. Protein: CSVEDDRGYEQYF.

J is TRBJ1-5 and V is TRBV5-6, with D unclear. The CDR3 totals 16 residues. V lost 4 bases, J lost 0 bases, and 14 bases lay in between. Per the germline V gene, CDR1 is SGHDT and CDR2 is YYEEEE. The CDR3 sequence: CASSLLGVSSNQPQHF. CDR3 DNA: TGTGCCAGCAGCCTCCTAGGTGTGAGTAGCAATCAGCCCCAGCATTTT. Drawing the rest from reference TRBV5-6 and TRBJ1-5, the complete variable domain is DAGVTQSPTHLIKTRGQQVTLRCSPKSGHDTVSWYQQALGQGPQFIFQYYEEEERQRGNFPDRFSGHQFPNYSSELNVNALLLGDSALYLCASSLLGVSSNQPQHFGDGTRLSIL.

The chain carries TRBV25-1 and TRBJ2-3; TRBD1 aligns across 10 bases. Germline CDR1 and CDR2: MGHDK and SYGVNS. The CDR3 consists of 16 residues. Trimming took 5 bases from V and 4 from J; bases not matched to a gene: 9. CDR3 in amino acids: CASSPGATGGADTQYF. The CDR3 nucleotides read TGTGCCAGCAGTCCGGGGGCGACAGGGGGCGCAGATACGCAGTATTTT.